A selection of T cell receptor beta chains follows, all from one sample in a study of OX40 agonist ivuxolimab in advanced cancers. This table comes from immunoSEQ multiplex PCR, and its TCRdb copy is limited to in-frame clones, with some not included. Here the sample spans tens of thousands of clones, around 90% being singletons. The sample was CD4+ or CD8+ T cells sorted from blood, taken in a trial of the OX40 agonist ivuxolimab. The receptors originated from an adult with an advanced solid tumor such as melanoma, head and neck, liver or kidney cancer. Each CDR3 is given with its conserved first and last residue. D genes are given only for firm matches. Clone size is shown for a subset of rows, as once, few, many or a class of expanded clone.

D	V	size	J	CDR3	DNA
.	TRBV5-1	.	TRBJ1-1	CASSLVTGRTEAFF	TGCGCCAGCAGCTTGGTAACAGGGCGGACTGAAGCTTTCTTT
.	TRBV18	.	TRBJ1-5	CASSPVGHVNQPQHF	TGTGCCAGCTCACCGGTCGGACACGTTAATCAGCCCCAGCATTTT
.	TRBV5-4	once	TRBJ2-7	CASSSHGTIHEQYF	TGTGCCAGCAGCTCACATGGGACGATCCACGAGCAGTACTTC
TRBD1	TRBV12-5	.	TRBJ1-5	CASPPPPGQGAFPVQPQHF	TGTGCTAGTCCACCCCCACCGGGACAGGGGGCCTTTCCGGTTCAGCCCCAGCATTTT
TRBD1	TRBV19	.	TRBJ2-2	CASSIGTGGNTGELFF	TGTGCCAGTAGTATAGGGACAGGGGGCAACACCGGGGAGCTGTTTTTT
TRBD1	TRBV5-1	.	TRBJ2-2	CASSLTGGVNTGELFF	TGCGCCAGCAGCTTAACAGGGGGAGTGAACACCGGGGAGCTGTTTTTT
.	TRBV6-5	few	TRBJ1-2	CASSPDRWFYGYTF	TGTGCCAGCAGTCCGGACAGATGGTTCTATGGCTACACCTTC
.	TRBV18	.	TRBJ1-3	CASSPRTPGYSGNTIYF	TGTGCCAGCTCACCAAGGACACCGGGATACTCTGGAAACACCATATATTTT
TRBD1	TRBV9	.	TRBJ1-2	CASSRTLTGGYGYTF	TGTGCCAGCAGCCGAACCCTAACAGGGGGCTATGGCTACACCTTC
TRBD2	TRBV10-3	.	TRBJ2-1	CAISDPGTSTFNEQFF	TGTGCCATCAGTGACCCGGGGACTAGCACCTTCAATGAGCAGTTCTTC
TRBD2	TRBV7-2	.	TRBJ2-1	CASSLGLQRDYGYNEQFF	TGTGCCAGCAGCTTAGGACTCCAGCGGGACTACGGCTACAATGAGCAGTTCTTC
TRBD2	TRBV2	.	TRBJ2-3	CASRALFGSGRGTDTQYF	TGTGCCAGCAGGGCCCTTTTTGGTAGCGGGAGGGGCACAGATACGCAGTATTTT
TRBD2	TRBV7-2	.	TRBJ2-1	CASSSQLAGYNEQFF	TGTGCCAGCAGCTCGCAACTAGCGGGATACAATGAGCAGTTCTTC
.	TRBV29-1	few	TRBJ1-5	CSVKGPGRQPQHF	TGCAGCGTTAAGGGTCCAGGGAGGCAGCCCCAGCATTTT